This T cell receptor beta chain was found in a study of cytomegalovirus exposure and HLA in healthy donors. The CDR3 covers 15 residues. V trimming: 4 bases; J trimming: 3 bases; junction bases outside the gene matches: 9. CDR1 and CDR2 from the germline V gene are SGHRS and YFSETQ. 13 Jbeta primers and 60 Vbeta primers were used for the PCR. Clones were sequenced by immunoSEQ multiplex PCR, and TCRdb holds only the in-frame ones, with some missing. The sample lists about 120,000 clones, more than 65% occurring once. The receptor comes from a woman aged 18-29 years in good health and CMV-seronegative. The chain is built from TRBV5-1 and TRBJ1-1, with 7 bases identical to TRBD1. The sequencing input was PBMCs. In nucleotides, the CDR3 is TGCGCCAGCAGCCTGGGACAGAAGGAGTACACTGAAGCTTTCTTT. Translating gives CASSLGQKEYTEAFF.